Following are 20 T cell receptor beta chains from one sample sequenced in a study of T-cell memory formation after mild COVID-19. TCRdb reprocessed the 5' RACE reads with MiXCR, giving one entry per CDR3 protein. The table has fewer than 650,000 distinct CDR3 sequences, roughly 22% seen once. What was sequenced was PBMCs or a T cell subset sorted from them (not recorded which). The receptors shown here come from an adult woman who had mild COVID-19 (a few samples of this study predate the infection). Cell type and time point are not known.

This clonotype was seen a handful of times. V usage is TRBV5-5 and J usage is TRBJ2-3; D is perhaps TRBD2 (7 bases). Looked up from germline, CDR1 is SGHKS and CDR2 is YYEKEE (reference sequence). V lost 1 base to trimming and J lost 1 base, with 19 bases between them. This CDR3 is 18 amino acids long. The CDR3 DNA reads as TGTGCCAGCAGCTTGTTACCCCCAAGGGGGGGGGGCACAGATACGCAGTATTTT. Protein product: CASSLLPPRGGGTDTQYF.

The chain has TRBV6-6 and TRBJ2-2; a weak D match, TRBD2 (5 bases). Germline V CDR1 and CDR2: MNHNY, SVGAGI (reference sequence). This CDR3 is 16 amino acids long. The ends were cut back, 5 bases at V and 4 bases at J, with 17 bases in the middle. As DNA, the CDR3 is TGTGCCAGCAGTGATCCGAGGACCCGGGGCACCGGGGAGCTGTTTTTT. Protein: CASSDPRTRGTGELFF.

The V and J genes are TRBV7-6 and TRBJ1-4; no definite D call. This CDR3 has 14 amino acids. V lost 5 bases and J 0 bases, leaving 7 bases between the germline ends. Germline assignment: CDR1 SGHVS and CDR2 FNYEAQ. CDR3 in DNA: TGTGCCAGCAGCCCACACCCAACTAATGAAAAACTGTTTTTT. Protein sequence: CASSPHPTNEKLFF.

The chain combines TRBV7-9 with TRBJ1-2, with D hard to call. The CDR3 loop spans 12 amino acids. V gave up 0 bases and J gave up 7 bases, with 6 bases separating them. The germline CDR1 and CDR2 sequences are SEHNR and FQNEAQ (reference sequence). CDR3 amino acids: CASSLAHSGYTF. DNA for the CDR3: TGTGCCAGCAGCTTAGCCCACAGTGGCTACACCTTC.

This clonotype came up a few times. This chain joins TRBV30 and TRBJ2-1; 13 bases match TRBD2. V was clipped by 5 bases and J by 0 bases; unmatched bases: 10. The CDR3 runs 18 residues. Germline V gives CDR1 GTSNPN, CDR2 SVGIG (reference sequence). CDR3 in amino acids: CAWSAGLAGPSSYNEQFF. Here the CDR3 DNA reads TGTGCCTGGTCCGCGGGACTAGCGGGACCAAGCTCCTACAATGAGCAGTTCTTC.

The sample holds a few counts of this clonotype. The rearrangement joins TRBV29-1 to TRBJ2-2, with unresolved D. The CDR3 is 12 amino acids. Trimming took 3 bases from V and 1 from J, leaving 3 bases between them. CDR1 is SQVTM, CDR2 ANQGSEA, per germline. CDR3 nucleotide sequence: TGCAGCGTTGAGCGGAACACCGGGGAGCTGTTTTTT. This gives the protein CSVERNTGELFF.

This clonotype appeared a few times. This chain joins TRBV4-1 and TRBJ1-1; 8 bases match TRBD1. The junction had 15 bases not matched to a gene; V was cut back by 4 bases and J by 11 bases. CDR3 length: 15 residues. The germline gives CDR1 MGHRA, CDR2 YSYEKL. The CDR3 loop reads CASSRTPADRGYAFF. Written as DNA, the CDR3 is TGCGCCAGCAGCCGAACGCCCGCTGACAGGGGATACGCTTTCTTT.

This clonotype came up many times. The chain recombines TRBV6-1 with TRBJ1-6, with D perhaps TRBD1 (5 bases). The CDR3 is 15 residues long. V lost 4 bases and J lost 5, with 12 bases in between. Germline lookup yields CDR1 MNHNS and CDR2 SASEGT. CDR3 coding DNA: TGTGCCAGCAGTGCGGGGACGGCTGATAATTCACCCCTCCACTTT. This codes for CASSAGTADNSPLHF.

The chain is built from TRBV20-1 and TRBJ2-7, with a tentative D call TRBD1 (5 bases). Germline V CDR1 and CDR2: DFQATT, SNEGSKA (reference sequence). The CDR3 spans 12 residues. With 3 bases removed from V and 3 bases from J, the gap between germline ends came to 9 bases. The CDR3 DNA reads TGCAGTGCTAGGACGGACAACTACGAGCAGTACTTC. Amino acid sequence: CSARTDNYEQYF.

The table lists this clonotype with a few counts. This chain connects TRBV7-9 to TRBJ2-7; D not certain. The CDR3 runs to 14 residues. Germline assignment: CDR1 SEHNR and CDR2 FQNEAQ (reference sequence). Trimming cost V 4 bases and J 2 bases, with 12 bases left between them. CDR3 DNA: TGTGCCAGCAGCTCAACAAGGAAGACCTACGAGCAGTACTTC. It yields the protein CASSSTRKTYEQYF.

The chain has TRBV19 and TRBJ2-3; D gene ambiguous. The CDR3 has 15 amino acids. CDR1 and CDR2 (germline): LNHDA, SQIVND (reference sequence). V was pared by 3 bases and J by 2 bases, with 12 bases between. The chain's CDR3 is CASSITGSPTDTQYF. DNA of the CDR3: TGTGCCAGTAGTATCACCGGGTCCCCCACAGATACGCAGTATTTT. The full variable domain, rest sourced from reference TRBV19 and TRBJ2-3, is DGGITQSPKYLFRKEGQNVTLSCEQNLNHDAMYWYRQDPGQGLRLIYYSQIVNDFQKGDIAEGYSVSREKKESFPLTVTSAQKNPTAFYLCASSITGSPTDTQYFGPGTRLTVL.

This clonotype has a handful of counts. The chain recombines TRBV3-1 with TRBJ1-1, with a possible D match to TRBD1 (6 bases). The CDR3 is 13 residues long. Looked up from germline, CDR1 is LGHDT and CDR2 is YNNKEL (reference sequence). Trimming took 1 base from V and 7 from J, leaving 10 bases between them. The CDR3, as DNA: TGTGCCAGCAGCCAAGTCTCCAGGGGTGAAGCTTTCTTT. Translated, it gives CASSQVSRGEAFF.

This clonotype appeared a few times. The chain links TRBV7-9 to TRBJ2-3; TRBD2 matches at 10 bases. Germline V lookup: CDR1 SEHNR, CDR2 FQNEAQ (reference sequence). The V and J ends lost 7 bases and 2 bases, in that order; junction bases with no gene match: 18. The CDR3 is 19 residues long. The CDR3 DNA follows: TGTGCCAGCACCAAGCTTGTTCTACAGCGGGGGGGATCCACAGATACGCAGTATTTT. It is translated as CASTKLVLQRGGSTDTQYF.

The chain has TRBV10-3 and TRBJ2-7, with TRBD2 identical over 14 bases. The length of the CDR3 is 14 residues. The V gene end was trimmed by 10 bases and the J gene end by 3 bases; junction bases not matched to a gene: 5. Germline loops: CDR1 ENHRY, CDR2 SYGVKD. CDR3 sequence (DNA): TGTGCCACCAGGACTAGCGGGGGGAACTACGAGCAGTACTTC. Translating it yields CATRTSGGNYEQYF.

This chain's CDR3 is CASSPFRDSNTEAFF. As DNA, the CDR3 is TGTGCCAGCAGCCCGTTTAGGGACAGTAACACTGAAGCTTTCTTT. This chain connects TRBV11-2 to TRBJ1-1, with TRBD1 matching over 7 bases. Per the germline V gene, CDR1 is SGHAT and CDR2 is FQNNGV. The CDR3 totals 15 residues. After removal of 5 bases from V and 2 bases from J, the junction contained 8 bases not matched to a gene.

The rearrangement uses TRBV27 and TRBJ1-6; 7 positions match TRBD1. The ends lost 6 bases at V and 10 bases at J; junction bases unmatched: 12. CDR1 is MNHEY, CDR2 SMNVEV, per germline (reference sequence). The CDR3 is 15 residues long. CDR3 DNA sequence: TGTGCCAGCAGGCTTTACCCTGCAGGGGGATCACCCCTCCACTTT. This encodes CASRLYPAGGSPLHF.

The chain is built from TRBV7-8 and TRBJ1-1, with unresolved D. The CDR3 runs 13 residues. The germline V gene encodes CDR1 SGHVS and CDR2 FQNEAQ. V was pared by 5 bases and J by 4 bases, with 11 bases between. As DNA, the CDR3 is TGTGCCAGCAGCCTATCCCTGAGCACTGAAGCTTTCTTT. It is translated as CASSLSLSTEAFF. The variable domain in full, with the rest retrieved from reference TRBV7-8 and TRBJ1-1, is GAGVSQSPRYKVAKRGQDVALRCDPISGHVSLFWYQQALGQGPEFLTYFQNEAQLDKSGLPSDRFFAERPEGSVSTLKIQRTQQEDSAVYLCASSLSLSTEAFFGQGTRLTVV.

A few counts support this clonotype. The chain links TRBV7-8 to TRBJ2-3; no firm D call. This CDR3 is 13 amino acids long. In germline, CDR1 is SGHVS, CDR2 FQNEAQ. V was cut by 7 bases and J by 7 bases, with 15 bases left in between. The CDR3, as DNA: TGTGCCAGCACCGAAAACAGAGTGAATACGCAGTATTTT. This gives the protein CASTENRVNTQYF.

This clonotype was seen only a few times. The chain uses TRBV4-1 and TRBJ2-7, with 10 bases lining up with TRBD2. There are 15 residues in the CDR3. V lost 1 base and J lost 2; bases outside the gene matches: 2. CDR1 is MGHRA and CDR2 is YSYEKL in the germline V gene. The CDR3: CASSQVTSGAYEQYF. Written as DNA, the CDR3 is TGCGCCAGCAGCCAAGTTACTAGCGGGGCCTACGAGCAGTACTTC.

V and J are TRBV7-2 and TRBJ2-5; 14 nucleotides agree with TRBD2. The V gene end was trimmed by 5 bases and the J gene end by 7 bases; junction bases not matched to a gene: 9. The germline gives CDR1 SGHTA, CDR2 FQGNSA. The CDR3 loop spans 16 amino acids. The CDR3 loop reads CASSPRLAGGGATQYF. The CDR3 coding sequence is TGTGCCAGCAGCCCGCGACTAGCGGGAGGGGGTGCGACCCAGTACTTC.